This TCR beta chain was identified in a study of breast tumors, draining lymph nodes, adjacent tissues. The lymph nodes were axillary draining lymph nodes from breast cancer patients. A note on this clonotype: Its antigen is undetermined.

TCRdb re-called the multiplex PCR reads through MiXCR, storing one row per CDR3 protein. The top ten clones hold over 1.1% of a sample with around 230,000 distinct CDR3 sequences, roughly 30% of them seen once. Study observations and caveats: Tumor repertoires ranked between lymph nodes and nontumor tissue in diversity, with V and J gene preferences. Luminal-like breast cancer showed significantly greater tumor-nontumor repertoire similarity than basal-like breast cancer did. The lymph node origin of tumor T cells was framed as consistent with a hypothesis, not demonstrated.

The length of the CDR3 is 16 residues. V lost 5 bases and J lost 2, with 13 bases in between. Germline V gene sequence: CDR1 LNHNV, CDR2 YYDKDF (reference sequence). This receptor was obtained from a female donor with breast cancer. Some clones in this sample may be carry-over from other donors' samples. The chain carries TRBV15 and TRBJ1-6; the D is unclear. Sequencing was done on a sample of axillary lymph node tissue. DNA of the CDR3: TGTGCCACCAGCCTCAACCCGGGCGCCTATAATTCACCCCTCCACTTT. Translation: CATSLNPGAYNSPLHF.